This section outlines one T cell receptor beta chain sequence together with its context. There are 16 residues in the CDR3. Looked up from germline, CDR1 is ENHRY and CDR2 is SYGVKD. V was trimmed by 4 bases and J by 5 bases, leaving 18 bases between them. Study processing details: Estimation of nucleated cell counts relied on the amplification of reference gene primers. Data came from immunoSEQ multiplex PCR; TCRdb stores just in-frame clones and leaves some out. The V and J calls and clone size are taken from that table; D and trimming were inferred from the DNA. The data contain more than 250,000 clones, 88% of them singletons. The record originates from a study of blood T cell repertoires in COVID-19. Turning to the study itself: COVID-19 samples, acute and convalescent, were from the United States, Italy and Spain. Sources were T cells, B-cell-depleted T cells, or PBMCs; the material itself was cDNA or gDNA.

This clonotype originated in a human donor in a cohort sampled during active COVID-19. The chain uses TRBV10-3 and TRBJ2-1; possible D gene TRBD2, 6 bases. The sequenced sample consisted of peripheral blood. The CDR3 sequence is CAISGPSSAGNNEQFF. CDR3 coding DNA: TGTGCCATCAGTGGCCCCTCTAGCGCGGGAAACAATGAGCAGTTCTTC.